This T cell receptor (beta chain) was found in a study of shared clonotypes between healthy human individuals. On the study more broadly: Each donor's CD8 memory used one plate, CD8 naive two, each CD4 subset three.

Concerning this clone itself: Its antigen is still unknown.

The study's findings and limits: It was the few donors that limited the genetic and exposure-history diversity represented. Across a handful of donors, naive CD4 shared about 5%, naive CD8 approximately 3.5%, memory CD4 roughly 2.1%, memory CD8 about 0.4%. Memory subsets generally showed lower estimated richness than naive subsets.

CD45RO-negative cells were positively selected for CCR7, leaving out terminally differentiated effector memory CD45RA+ cells. Only in-frame clones appear in the TCRdb table, and some are missing; sequencing was by immunoSEQ multiplex PCR. Here the sample spans about 2 million clones, about 95% being singletons. Germline assignment: CDR1 SGHKS and CDR2 YYEKEE (reference sequence). The CDR3 is 15 residues long. V shed 3 bases and J 4 bases; nucleotides not matched to a gene: 4. This clonotype was obtained from a man between 18 and 35 years old in good health. The sequencing input was naive CD8+ T cells sorted from blood. The chain has TRBV5-5 and TRBJ2-7; 13 bases are a match to TRBD2. The CDR3: CASSSLAGGLYEQYF. The CDR3 DNA sequence: TGTGCCAGCAGCTCACTAGCGGGAGGGCTATACGAGCAGTACTTC. Drawing the rest from reference TRBV5-5 and TRBJ2-7, the complete variable domain is DAGVTQSPTHLIKTRGQQVTLRCSPISGHKSVSWYQQVLGQGPQFIFQYYEKEERGRGNFPDRFSARQFPNYSSELNVNALLLGDSALYLCASSSLAGGLYEQYFGPGTRLTVT.